This T cell receptor beta chain was identified during a study of blood T cell repertoires in COVID-19. Germline-derived CDR1 and CDR2 are SGHAT and FQNNGV. This CDR3 is built from 16 residues. V was trimmed by 5 bases and J by 0 bases, leaving 16 bases between them. Per the authors' pipeline: Amplification of reference gene primers was used by the study to estimate nucleated cell counts. Repertoires were generated with immunoSEQ multiplex PCR, while TCRdb's copy carries only in-frame clones and drops some. The DNA gave D and trimming, while V, J and clone size come from that table. The sample has roughly 280,000 clones, approximately 86% seen once.

The sequenced sample was peripheral blood. The chain recombines TRBV11-2 with TRBJ2-5; a possible D gene is TRBD1 (5 bases). The receptor's source is a woman aged 55-70 years with COVID-19, enrolled during active disease. This CDR3 is CASSVGQTENQETQYF. The DNA for the CDR3 is TGTGCCAGCAGCGTCGGGCAGACAGAAAACCAAGAGACCCAGTACTTC.